The 24 T cell receptor beta chains reported below all come from one sample, sequenced in a study of blood T cell repertoires in COVID-19. Clones were sequenced by immunoSEQ multiplex PCR, and TCRdb holds only the in-frame ones, with some missing. The sample lists 150,000 to 200,000 clones; around nine tenths were seen once. The material sequenced was PBMCs or T cells enriched from blood (not recorded which). The receptors were sampled from a woman younger than 30 who had recovered from COVID-19.

This sequence joins TRBV18 and TRBJ2-7, with D possibly TRBD1 on 5 matching bases. The CDR3 consists of 15 residues. V was trimmed by 2 bases and J by 6 bases, leaving 17 bases between them. From germline, CDR1 is KGHSH and CDR2 LQKENI. Here the CDR3 reads CASSPGYEGAREQYF. The CDR3 DNA reads as TGTGCCAGCTCACCAGGCTACGAAGGGGCTCGCGAGCAGTACTTC.

The genes are TRBV12-5 and TRBJ2-2, with 9 bases that match TRBD2. The CDR3 contains 16 residues. With V trimmed by 5 bases and J by 0 bases, 4 bases remained unmatched. The germline V gene encodes CDR1 LGHNT and CDR2 FRNRAP. The DNA for the CDR3 is TGTGCTAGTGGTACGTTAGCGGGAGCGAACACCGGGGAGCTGTTTTTT. It encodes CASGTLAGANTGELFF.

The rearrangement links TRBV6-5 to TRBJ2-7; 11 bases are shared with TRBD2. The germline CDR1 and CDR2 sequences are MNHEY and SVGAGI. The length of the CDR3 is 14 residues. The J segment lost 9 bases and the V segment lost 8 bases, leaving 12 bases of the junction unmatched. CDR3 DNA sequence: TGTGCCAGCGGAAGACTAGCGGGATTGTTTGTGCAGTACTTC. It translates to CASGRLAGLFVQYF.

CDR3 sequence reads: CASSYSSGAYNEQFF. As DNA, the CDR3 is TGTGCCAGCAGTTACTCTAGCGGTGCCTACAATGAGCAGTTCTTC. The chain employs TRBV6-5 and TRBJ2-1; D perhaps matches TRBD2 (6 bases). The V and J ends lost 0 bases and 2 bases respectively, with 8 bases between them. The CDR3 length is 15 residues. Per the germline V gene, CDR1 is MNHEY and CDR2 is SVGAGI.

Only one count was recorded for this clone. V usage is TRBV12-5 and J usage is TRBJ2-7; 11 nucleotides line up with TRBD1. V lost 3 bases, J lost 3 bases, and 19 bases stayed unmatched. CDR3 size: 20 residues. The germline gives CDR1 LGHNT, CDR2 FRNRAP. CDR3 in amino acids: CASGFDRDRGGPRLIYEQYF. The CDR3 DNA is TGTGCTAGTGGTTTCGACCGGGACAGGGGGGGTCCCCGGTTGATCTACGAGCAGTACTTC.

The gene calls are TRBV6-5 and TRBJ2-7, with TRBD2 matching 9 bases. Per germline, CDR1 MNHEY and CDR2 SVGAGI. The CDR3 spans 13 residues. The junction had 5 bases not matched to a gene; V was cut back by 7 bases and J by 4 bases. In DNA form, the CDR3 reads TGTGCCAGCAATAGCGGGAGAGGTTACGAGCAGTACTTC. Protein product: CASNSGRGYEQYF.

The chain combines TRBV5-5 with TRBJ1-2; the D gene is possibly TRBD1 (5 bases). The CDR3 extends over 12 amino acids. Trimming left V 4 bases short and J 8 bases short, with 12 bases between. The germline CDR1 and CDR2 sequences are SGHKS and YYEKEE (reference sequence). This CDR3 reads CASSRTEGGYTF. CDR3 in DNA: TGTGCCAGCAGCCGGACGGAGGGGGGCTACACCTTC.

The chain uses TRBV7-2 and TRBJ2-5; D remains unclear. Trimming removed 5 bases at V and 1 base at J, with 8 bases between. Germline lookup yields CDR1 SGHTA and CDR2 FQGNSA. CDR3 size: 13 residues. The DNA of the CDR3 is TGTGCCAGCAGCAGGCGCGGCCAAGAGACCCAGTACTTC. As protein: CASSRRGQETQYF.

The chain employs TRBV5-6 and TRBJ1-4; D may be TRBD1 (5 bases). There are 16 residues in the CDR3. V gave up 3 bases and J gave up 4 bases, with 16 bases separating them. Germline V gene data show CDR1 as SGHDT and CDR2 as YYEEEE. The CDR3 region is CASSSTPQGYNEKLFF. CDR3 nucleotide sequence: TGTGCCAGCAGCTCAACCCCCCAGGGATATAATGAAAAACTGTTTTTT.

This rearrangement joins TRBV27 to TRBJ1-2; D remains unclear. Germline CDR1 reads MNHEY; CDR2 reads SMNVEV (reference sequence). The V and J ends lost 3 bases and 8 bases respectively, with 19 bases between them. The CDR3 is 15 amino acids. The CDR3 DNA is TGTGCCAGCAGTTTTTCGTGGCCGAGGATTCACGGCTACACCTTC. This codes for CASSFSWPRIHGYTF.

This chain connects TRBV9 to TRBJ2-1; 12 bases fit TRBD2. Germline loops: CDR1 SGDLS, CDR2 YYNGEE. The J segment lost 15 bases and the V segment lost 3 bases, leaving 7 bases of the junction unmatched. The CDR3 has 13 amino acids. The CDR3 DNA reads as TGTGCCAGCAGCGCCCAGACTAGCGGGAGCATGTTCTTC. This codes for CASSAQTSGSMFF.

V usage is TRBV28 and J usage is TRBJ1-1; D gene unclear. V was shortened by 5 bases and J by 9 bases, with 13 bases between the two germline ends. The CDR3 covers 12 residues. Germline V gene data show CDR1 as MDHEN and CDR2 as SYDVKM. CDR3 sequence: CASSLETSKAFF. The CDR3 coding sequence is TGTGCCAGCAGTCTCGAAACTTCTAAAGCTTTCTTT. The full variable domain, completed using reference TRBV28 and TRBJ1-1, is DVKVTQSSRYLVKRTGEKVFLECVQDMDHENMFWYRQDPGLGLRLIYFSYDVKMKEKGDIPEGYSVSREKKERFSLILESASTNQTSMYLCASSLETSKAFFGQGTRLTVV.

This rearrangement joins TRBV9 to TRBJ2-4; maybe TRBD1 (6 bases). The CDR3 contains 15 residues. Germline loops: CDR1 SGDLS, CDR2 YYNGEE. The V end lost 3 bases, the J end lost 8 bases, and 18 bases lay between the germline ends. The CDR3 DNA is TGTGCCAGCAGCGAAGTCGGGCAGGGGTGGGACATTCAGTACTTC. Amino acid sequence: CASSEVGQGWDIQYF.

The chain employs TRBV6-1 and TRBJ1-5; D remains ambiguous. The germline gives CDR1 MNHNS, CDR2 SASEGT. This CDR3 is 13 amino acids long. Trimming cost V 2 bases and J 4 bases, with 6 bases left between them. The CDR3, as DNA: TGTGCCAGCAGTGAACAGTGGAATCAGCCCCAGCATTTT. Residues: CASSEQWNQPQHF.

This clone was detected a few times. The V and J genes are TRBV2 and TRBJ2-3, with D uncertain. The length of the CDR3 is 14 residues. The V gene's germline CDR1 is SNHLY and CDR2 FYNNEI. Trimming removed 6 bases from V and 0 bases from J, with 10 bases in between. DNA for the CDR3: TGTGCCAGCAGGACTCACGGGAGCACAGATACGCAGTATTTT. As protein: CASRTHGSTDTQYF. Combining the CDR3 with reference TRBV2 and TRBJ2-3 gives the whole variable domain EPEVTQTPSHQVTQMGQEVILRCVPISNHLYFYWYRQILGQKVEFLVSFYNNEISEKSEIFDDQFSVERPDGSNFTLKIRSTKLEDSAMYFCASRTHGSTDTQYFGPGTRLTVL.

This chain connects TRBV6-1 to TRBJ1-1; D gene unclear. CDR3 length: 15 residues. CDR1 is MNHNS, CDR2 SASEGT, per germline. V dropped 2 bases and J dropped 1 base, with 11 bases sitting between them. The CDR3 protein is CASSEQDGGNTEAFF. The DNA for the CDR3 is TGTGCCAGCAGTGAACAAGATGGCGGGAACACTGAAGCTTTCTTT.

The chain is built from TRBV28 and TRBJ2-7, with D perhaps TRBD2 (6 bases). Looked up from germline, CDR1 is MDHEN and CDR2 is SYDVKM. This CDR3 has 16 amino acids. Trimming took 4 bases from V and 4 from J, leaving 20 bases between them. Here the CDR3 reads CASSYELASVPYEQYF. The CDR3 bases are TGTGCCAGCAGTTACGAACTAGCCTCGGTTCCGTACGAGCAGTACTTC.

The chain carries TRBV5-6 and TRBJ2-1; 7 bases align to TRBD1. The CDR3 has 14 residues. After removal of 3 bases from V and 5 bases from J, the junction contained 5 bases not matched to a gene. Germline V gene data show CDR1 as SGHDT and CDR2 as YYEEEE. The CDR3 nucleotides read TGTGCCAGCAGCTGGGCCGGGACAGACAATGAGCAGTTCTTC. Protein product: CASSWAGTDNEQFF.

This clone was detected only once. This chain links TRBV5-4 with TRBJ1-2; TRBD1 matches at 8 bases. This CDR3 is 17 amino acids long. The ends lost 4 bases at V and 5 bases at J; junction bases unmatched: 16. Germline values: CDR1 SGHNT, CDR2 YYREEE (reference sequence). In DNA form, the CDR3 reads TGTGCCAGCAGCATTAACACGGGACAGGTACCGAAATATGGCTACACCTTC. This encodes CASSINTGQVPKYGYTF.

The V and J genes are TRBV4-1 and TRBJ2-1, with TRBD2 matching over 10 bases. CDR1 MGHRA and CDR2 YSYEKL come from the germline V gene. This CDR3 is built from 16 residues. With 3 bases clipped from V and 7 bases from J, the junction kept 9 bases outside the gene matches. DNA for the CDR3: TGCGCCAGCAGCCACACAAGCGGGGGGGGTGGTAATGAGCAGTTCTTC. Translation gives CASSHTSGGGGNEQFF.

This clone was counted between two and nine times. The CDR3 DNA is TGTGCCAGCAGCCGGGACAGGGGGTCTGGAAACACCATATATTTT. Residues: CASSRDRGSGNTIYF. The V and J genes are TRBV28 and TRBJ1-3; 11 positions agree with TRBD1. CDR1 MDHEN and CDR2 SYDVKM come from the germline V gene. Trimming took 6 bases from V and 1 from J; bases not matched to a gene: 2. CDR3 length: 15 amino acids.

This clone was seen a few times. This chain uses TRBV6-5 with TRBJ2-2; D uncertain. This CDR3 is built from 13 residues. V lost 6 bases and J 6 bases, leaving 11 bases between the germline ends. CDR1 and CDR2 (germline): MNHEY, SVGAGI. The CDR3 region has the DNA TGTGCCAGCAGCCCAATGTCGGCCGGGGAGCTGTTTTTT. Encoded protein: CASSPMSAGELFF.

Relative to its sample, this clone is medium-sized (0.01 to 0.1%). The chain employs TRBV6-2 or TRBV6-3 and TRBJ1-2, with D possibly TRBD1 on 6 matching bases. Germline CDR1 MNHEY, CDR2 SVGEGT. The V end was cut by 5 bases, the J end by 6 bases, with 16 bases between. This CDR3 is built from 14 residues. The CDR3 spells CASSPDRISDGYTF. The CDR3 coding sequence is TGTGCCAGCAGTCCCGACAGGATCTCGGATGGCTACACCTTC.

The V and J genes are TRBV2 and TRBJ1-6, with 12 nucleotides matching TRBD1. Germline-derived CDR1 and CDR2 are SNHLY and FYNNEI. V lost 4 bases and J lost 8; bases outside the gene matches: 3. This CDR3 contains 15 residues. The CDR3 loop reads CASSGGQGAYSPLHF. The DNA of the CDR3 is TGTGCCAGCAGTGGGGGACAGGGGGCTTATTCACCCCTCCACTTT.